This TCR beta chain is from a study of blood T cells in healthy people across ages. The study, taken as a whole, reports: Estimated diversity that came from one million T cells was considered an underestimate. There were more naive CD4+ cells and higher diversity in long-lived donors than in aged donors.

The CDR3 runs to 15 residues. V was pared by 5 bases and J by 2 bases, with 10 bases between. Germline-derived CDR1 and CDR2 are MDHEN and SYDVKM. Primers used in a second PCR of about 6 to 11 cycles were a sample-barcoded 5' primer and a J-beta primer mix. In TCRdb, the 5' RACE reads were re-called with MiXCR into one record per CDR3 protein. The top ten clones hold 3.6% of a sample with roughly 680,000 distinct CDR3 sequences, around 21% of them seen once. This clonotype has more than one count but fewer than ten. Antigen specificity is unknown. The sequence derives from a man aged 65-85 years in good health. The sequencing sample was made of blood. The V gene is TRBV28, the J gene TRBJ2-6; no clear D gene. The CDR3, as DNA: TGTGCCAGCAGTGGCTCAAACGCTGGGGCCAACGTCCTGACTTTC. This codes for CASSGSNAGANVLTF.